This T cell receptor beta chain was captured in a study of lymphopenia after photon versus proton radiotherapy. This table comes from immunoSEQ multiplex PCR, and its TCRdb copy is limited to in-frame clones, with some not included. The table has tens of thousands of clones, roughly 90% seen once. Note on this clone: Its antigen is unknown.

Study results and caveats: Post-nadir TCR diversity decline inversely tracked overall survival among those who died. Photon-treated patients lost naive T cells and TCR diversity; proton-treated stayed stable. Better survival with proton therapy was suggested as possible, not demonstrated.

CDR1 and CDR2 (germline): MGHRA, YSYEKL. Trimming took 4 bases from V and 6 from J, leaving 10 bases between them. The length of the CDR3 is 13 residues. The specimen comprised peripheral blood, sampled from a patient treated with photon-based radiotherapy. The source of this sequence is a middle-aged woman with cholangiocarcinoma. This sequence joins TRBV4-1 and TRBJ2-1; no definite D call. The CDR3 DNA sequence: TGCGCCAGCAGCCCCAGAAACGTCAATGAGCAGTTCTTC. This codes for CASSPRNVNEQFF.